This T cell receptor (beta chain) was sequenced in a study of blood T cell repertoires in COVID-19. Study overall: From T cells, B-cell-depleted T cells, or PBMCs came the material, which was cDNA or gDNA.

Libraries were prepared by immunoSEQ multiplex PCR; TCRdb keeps only in-frame clonotypes and omits some of them. The sample holds 150,000 to 190,000 clones, over 60% seen once. V was clipped by 8 bases and J by 11 bases, with 16 bases between them. The CDR3 is 11 residues long. The germline V gene has CDR1 DFQATT and CDR2 SNEGSKA (reference sequence). The source is a woman older than 75 with acute or convalescent COVID-19. The chain combines TRBV20-1 with TRBJ1-5; D unresolved. Input material: peripheral blood. Here the CDR3 reads CSLDWEEAQHF. The CDR3 bases are TGCAGTCTAGACTGGGAGGAGGCCCAGCATTTT.